These 8 T cell receptor beta chains came from one sample sequenced in a study of OX40 agonist ivuxolimab in advanced cancers. Produced via immunoSEQ multiplex PCR; TCRdb's table is partial and in-frame only. Of 90,000 or so clones listed, approximately 89% are singletons. This sample comprised CD4+ or CD8+ T cells sorted from blood, obtained in a trial of the OX40 agonist ivuxolimab. These receptors originate from an adult with an advanced solid tumor such as melanoma, head and neck, liver or kidney cancer.

The V gene is TRBV7-9, the J gene TRBJ1-6; D remains ambiguous. Trimming cost V 9 bases and J 0 bases, with 12 bases left between them. CDR3 length equals 15 residues. From germline, CDR1 is SEHNR and CDR2 FQNEAQ (reference sequence). The CDR3 DNA reads as TGTGCCAGTAGCGGGAGGAGCTCCTATAATTCACCCCTCCACTTT. Residues: CASSGRSSYNSPLHF.

V usage is TRBV27 and J usage is TRBJ1-2; 7 nucleotides line up with TRBD1. V trimming: 3 bases; J trimming: 4 bases; junction bases outside the gene matches: 20. The CDR3 has 19 amino acids. Germline V gene lookup returns CDR1 MNHEY and CDR2 SMNVEV (reference sequence). The CDR3 DNA sequence: TGTGCCAGCAGTTTGTTCCCTGGCGACAGGGCCGCCGCATCCTATGGCTACACCTTC. This sequence encodes CASSLFPGDRAAASYGYTF.

The V gene is TRBV29-1, the J gene TRBJ2-2, with TRBD1 identical over 10 bases. Germline lookup yields CDR1 SQVTM and CDR2 ANQGSEA. The CDR3 sequence is 14 residues long. V lost 7 bases to trimming and J lost 6 bases; unmatched junction nucleotides: 8. The CDR3 is CSGRGTGASGELFF. In nucleotides, the CDR3 is TGCAGCGGCCGAGGGACAGGGGCGTCCGGGGAGCTGTTTTTT.

The V and J genes are TRBV5-4 and TRBJ1-2, with unresolved D. Germline V gene data show CDR1 as SGHNT and CDR2 as YYREEE (reference sequence). CDR3 length: 16 amino acids. Trimming removed 0 bases at V and 6 bases at J, with 18 bases between. CDR3 DNA sequence: TGTGCCAGCAGCTTGGACCGGGATTCACTGGGAGATGGCTACACCTTC. Translation gives CASSLDRDSLGDGYTF.

The chain links TRBV28 to TRBJ2-2, with TRBD2 matching over 12 bases. Unmatched junction bases numbered 6, after V lost 1 base and J lost 6 bases. This CDR3 is 17 amino acids long. CDR1 and CDR2 (germline): MDHEN, SYDVKM. The CDR3 is CASSLFDLAGGPGELFF. CDR3 nucleotides: TGTGCCAGCAGTTTATTTGATCTAGCGGGAGGGCCCGGGGAGCTGTTTTTT.

The chain links TRBV15 to TRBJ2-7; 15 bases line up with TRBD2. CDR1 LNHNV and CDR2 YYDKDF come from the germline V gene (reference sequence). Germline trimming cut 3 bases from V and 4 bases from J; bases unmatched to any gene: 4. This CDR3 has 16 amino acids. The CDR3 DNA reads TGTGCCACCAGCAGCGCCGGGACTAGCGGGGGGTACGAGCAGTACTTC. It yields the protein CATSSAGTSGGYEQYF.

The chain employs TRBV7-8 and TRBJ1-6, with D unclear. Looked up from germline, CDR1 is SGHVS and CDR2 is FQNEAQ. Trimming removed 3 bases at V and 10 bases at J, with 10 bases between. The CDR3 has 13 amino acids. The CDR3 bases are TGTGCCAGCAGCTTCGACGTCCAATCACCCCTCCACTTT. Amino acids: CASSFDVQSPLHF.

The chain combines TRBV19 with TRBJ2-1; the match to TRBD2 covers 7 bases. After removal of 7 bases from V and 2 bases from J, the junction contained 11 bases not matched to a gene. Germline values: CDR1 LNHDA, CDR2 SQIVND (reference sequence). CDR3 length: 16 residues. In DNA form, the CDR3 reads TGTGCCAGTACCAAATCTAGCGGTCCGCCCTACAATGAGCAGTTCTTC. Residues: CASTKSSGPPYNEQFF. The full variable domain, rest sourced from reference TRBV19 and TRBJ2-1, is DGGITQSPKYLFRKEGQNVTLSCEQNLNHDAMYWYRQDPGQGLRLIYYSQIVNDFQKGDIAEGYSVSREKKESFPLTVTSAQKNPTAFYLCASTKSSGPPYNEQFFGPGTRLTVL.